This TCR beta chain was recorded in a study of blood T cells in healthy people across ages. Findings of the study overall: When set beside aged donors, long-lived donors presented more naive CD4+ cells and higher diversity. Diversity estimates drawn from one million T cells were deemed underestimates.

Comments on this clonotype: The antigen is undetermined.

Using a J-beta primer mix together with a sample-barcoded 5' primer, a second PCR was run for about 7 to 12 cycles. Every cDNA molecule carried a tag from a template-switch adaptor bearing 12 random nucleotides. From the 5' RACE reads, TCRdb called clonotypes with MiXCR, one entry per CDR3 protein. The repertoire holds 2 million or so distinct CDR3 sequences, roughly 49% seen once, with less than 2.5% in the top ten. The CDR3 is made up of 17 amino acids. After removal of 3 bases from V and 8 bases from J, the junction contained 10 bases not matched to a gene. The V gene's germline CDR1 is ENHRY and CDR2 SYGVKD. Each of the donors had 8 to 10 milliliters of peripheral blood drawn into EDTA-treated Vacutainer tubes.

The chain carries TRBV10-3 and TRBJ2-1; 13 bases fit TRBD2. The TCR comes from a woman aged 40 to 50 in good health. The specimen sequenced was blood. CDR3 bases: TGTGCCATCAGTGATACCAGACTAGCGGGGGGCGGTGATGAGCAGTTCTTC. This sequence encodes CAISDTRLAGGGDEQFF.